This T cell receptor (beta chain) was identified during a study of blood T cell repertoires in COVID-19. This clone was found once. The V and J ends lost 2 bases and 4 bases respectively, with 12 bases between them. From germline, CDR1 is SGHKS and CDR2 YYEKEE (reference sequence). This CDR3 spans 14 amino acids. Assay used: immunoSEQ multiplex PCR; TCRdb lists only in-frame clones, some missing. Of about 240,000 clones in the sample, roughly 87% were seen once. This receptor was identified in a man in his 60s who had recovered from COVID-19. Sequencing was carried out using peripheral blood. The rearrangement uses TRBV5-5 and TRBJ2-5; possibly TRBD2 for D (7 bases). The CDR3 DNA reads TGTGCCAGCAGCTTTGGGGGGGGCACAGAGACCCAGTACTTC. As protein: CASSFGGGTETQYF.